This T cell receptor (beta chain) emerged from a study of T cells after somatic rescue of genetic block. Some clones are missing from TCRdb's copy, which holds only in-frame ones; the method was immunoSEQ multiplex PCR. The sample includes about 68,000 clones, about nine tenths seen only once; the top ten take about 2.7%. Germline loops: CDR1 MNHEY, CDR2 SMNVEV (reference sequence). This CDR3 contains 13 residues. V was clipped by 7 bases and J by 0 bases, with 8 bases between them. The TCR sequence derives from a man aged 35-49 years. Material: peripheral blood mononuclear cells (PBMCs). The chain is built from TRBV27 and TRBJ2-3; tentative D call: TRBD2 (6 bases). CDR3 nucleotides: TGTGCCAGCACCGCGGGGAGCACAGATACGCAGTATTTT. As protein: CASTAGSTDTQYF.